Presented here are 14 T cell receptor beta chains from one specimen sequenced in a study of cytomegalovirus exposure and HLA in healthy donors. 60 Vbeta and 13 Jbeta primers were used in PCR. Method: immunoSEQ multiplex PCR; TCRdb's copy keeps in-frame clones and lacks some. The profile shows about 160,000 clones, approximately 74% of them singletons. The sequenced sample was PBMCs. All receptors derive from a woman aged 30 to 39 in good health and CMV-seronegative.

The chain links TRBV13 to TRBJ2-1, with 9 nucleotides matching TRBD2. J lost 5 bases, V lost 5 bases, and 10 bases had no gene match. Germline loops: CDR1 PRHDT, CDR2 FYEKMQ (reference sequence). CDR3 length equals 16 residues. The CDR3 region is CASSDPKTSGHNEQFF. In DNA form, the CDR3 reads TGTGCCAGCAGCGACCCTAAGACTAGCGGACACAATGAGCAGTTCTTC.

The V call is TRBV7-9, the J call TRBJ1-5; D remains ambiguous. V was cut by 1 base and J by 7 bases, with 17 bases left in between. CDR1 and CDR2 from the germline V gene are SEHNR and FQNEAQ (reference sequence). The CDR3 consists of 16 residues. As DNA, the CDR3 is TGTGCCAGCAGCTTAGGGAATGGGGAGGGTCACCAGCCCCAGCATTTT. Translation gives CASSLGNGEGHQPQHF.

This clone appeared a few times. The chain is built from TRBV28 and TRBJ1-2; D perhaps matches TRBD1 (5 bases). Germline CDR1 reads MDHEN; CDR2 reads SYDVKM. V was pared by 6 bases and J by 0 bases, with 14 bases between. The length of the CDR3 is 15 residues. In DNA, the CDR3 is TGTGCCAGCAGCCCCTTAGGGGTTCCTAACTATGGCTACACCTTC. Its protein product is CASSPLGVPNYGYTF.

The chain uses TRBV6-5 and TRBJ2-7, with a weak D call TRBD2 (7 bases). Trimming stripped 7 bases from V and 0 bases from J, with 16 bases between. Germline V gives CDR1 MNHEY, CDR2 SVGAGI. This CDR3 contains 15 residues. The CDR3 nucleotides are TGTGCCAGCAAAATAGGGGGGGGCCACTCCTACGAGCAGTACTTC. As protein: CASKIGGGHSYEQYF.

CDR3 region: CAISAVGQGVSYEQYF. The CDR3 DNA is TGTGCCATCAGCGCCGTAGGACAGGGGGTTTCCTACGAGCAGTACTTC. This chain joins TRBV10-3 and TRBJ2-7, with 10 bases that match TRBD1. Germline loops: CDR1 ENHRY, CDR2 SYGVKD. The CDR3 is 16 residues long. V lost 6 bases, J lost 1 base, and 9 bases stayed unmatched.

The rearrangement links TRBV11-2 to TRBJ1-1; D possibly corresponds to TRBD1 (5 bases). Germline V gene lookup returns CDR1 SGHAT and CDR2 FQNNGV. The CDR3 is made up of 15 amino acids. V gave up 5 bases and J gave up 4 bases, with 17 bases separating them. The DNA of the CDR3 is TGTGCCAGCAGCCCCCGGGAGGGGAGGAGCACTGAAGCTTTCTTT. Translation gives CASSPREGRSTEAFF.

This clone was seen only a few times. This rearrangement joins TRBV7-8 to TRBJ1-1; TRBD1 aligns across 8 bases. Unmatched junction bases numbered 7, after V lost 8 bases and J lost 2 bases. The germline gives CDR1 SGHVS, CDR2 FQNEAQ. This CDR3 region has 14 residues. CDR3 in amino acids: CASQTGQGNTEAFF. CDR3 coding DNA: TGTGCCAGCCAAACAGGACAGGGAAACACTGAAGCTTTCTTT.

This clone was observed a few times. The V call is TRBV15, the J call TRBJ2-1; 7 bases match TRBD2. The CDR3 consists of 15 residues. Per germline, CDR1 LNHNV and CDR2 YYDKDF (reference sequence). Unmatched junction bases numbered 1, after V lost 1 base and J lost 1 base. The CDR3 DNA reads TGTGCCACCAGCAGAGTAGCGGGTTCCTACAATGAGCAGTTCTTC. Amino acid sequence: CATSRVAGSYNEQFF.

V usage is TRBV11-3 and J usage is TRBJ2-1, with unresolved D. CDR3 length: 12 residues. The germline V gene has CDR1 SGHNT and CDR2 YENEEA. The V end was cut by 5 bases, the J end by 7 bases, with 9 bases between. This CDR3 is CASSAYLNEQFF. The CDR3 DNA follows: TGTGCCAGCAGCGCCTATCTTAATGAGCAGTTCTTC.

The chain links TRBV5-8 to TRBJ2-5; weak D call: TRBD1 (5 bases). The CDR3 length is 14 residues. V was clipped by 4 bases and J by 0 bases, with 10 bases between them. CDR1 and CDR2 from the germline V gene are SGHTS and YDEGEE. CDR3 region: CASSGGANQETQYF. CDR3 in DNA: TGTGCCAGCAGCGGTGGGGCGAACCAAGAGACCCAGTACTTC.

This chain connects TRBV19 to TRBJ2-3; 10 bases align to TRBD2. Trimming at V came to 9 bases and at J to 6 bases, leaving 6 bases not matched to a gene. CDR1 is LNHDA and CDR2 is SQIVND in the germline V gene (reference sequence). This CDR3 has 13 amino acids. DNA for the CDR3: TGTGCCAGCGGTAGCGGGGGGAGTGATACGCAGTATTTT. Residues: CASGSGGSDTQYF.

The rearrangement links TRBV2 to TRBJ1-2, with D maybe TRBD1 (5 bases). The CDR3 length is 14 residues. CDR1 and CDR2 from the germline V gene are SNHLY and FYNNEI. Deletions cut 5 bases from V and 7 bases from J, with 17 bases between. CDR3 DNA sequence: TGTGCCAGCAGTCTCCGACTGCCCCAGGGTGGCTACACCTTC. This encodes CASSLRLPQGGYTF.

The chain uses TRBV5-1 and TRBJ2-3; TRBD2 matches 9 bases. The ends lost 0 bases at V and 2 bases at J; junction bases unmatched: 10. Germline CDR1 and CDR2: SGHRS and YFSETQ. This CDR3 region has 18 residues. CDR3 residues: CASSLGGVAGATTDTQYF. The CDR3 DNA sequence: TGCGCCAGCAGCTTGGGGGGAGTAGCGGGGGCCACCACAGATACGCAGTATTTT.

The V gene is TRBV19, the J gene TRBJ1-2; 11 bases line up with TRBD1. J lost 4 bases, V lost 5 bases, and 9 bases had no gene match. The germline CDR1 and CDR2 sequences are LNHDA and SQIVND (reference sequence). This CDR3 region has 16 residues. The CDR3 reads CASSASRDRGFYGYTF. DNA of the CDR3: TGTGCCAGTAGTGCCTCACGGGACAGGGGGTTCTATGGCTACACCTTC.